The 27 T cell receptor beta chains given below trace back to one sample, sequenced in a study of blood T cell repertoires in COVID-19. The assay was immunoSEQ multiplex PCR, and TCRdb's table has in-frame clones only and misses some. The sample contains 100,000 to 150,000 clones, 65% to 90% of which appear only once. The sequencing input was peripheral blood. The source of these receptors is a man older than 75 with active or convalescent COVID-19.

The chain combines TRBV11-2 with TRBJ1-1; a possible D gene is TRBD1 (5 bases). The CDR3 is 14 residues long. CDR1 SGHAT and CDR2 FQNNGV come from the germline V gene. V shed 4 bases and J shed 4 bases, with 13 bases lying between them. CDR3 sequence (DNA): TGTGCCAGCAGCTCCCTTAGGCAGGGCACTGAAGCTTTCTTT. Translating gives CASSSLRQGTEAFF.

The sample holds one count of this clone. This chain uses TRBV15 with TRBJ2-2; 7 bases match TRBD2. The CDR3 is 15 amino acids. The germline V gene has CDR1 LNHNV and CDR2 YYDKDF (reference sequence). The V and J ends lost 5 bases and 4 bases, in that order; junction bases with no gene match: 7. The CDR3 loop reads CATSDASGLTGELFF. The DNA for the CDR3 is TGTGCCACCAGCGACGCTAGCGGACTCACCGGGGAGCTGTTTTTT.

This clone was observed a few times. The chain joins TRBV5-1 to TRBJ1-2; D ambiguous. The germline V gene has CDR1 SGHRS and CDR2 YFSETQ. The CDR3 has 13 residues. V was trimmed by 3 bases and J by 5 bases, leaving 11 bases between them. CDR3 amino acids: CASSYDTIYGYTF. Written as DNA, the CDR3 is TGCGCCAGCAGCTACGACACGATTTATGGCTACACCTTC.

This chain uses TRBV5-1 with TRBJ1-6; 9 positions match TRBD1. The V gene end was trimmed by 3 bases and the J gene end by 4 bases; junction bases not matched to a gene: 2. The CDR3 sequence is 15 residues long. Per the germline V gene, CDR1 is SGHRS and CDR2 is YFSETQ. CDR3: CASSSGQGYNSPLHF. The CDR3 DNA follows: TGCGCCAGCAGCTCGGGACAGGGTTATAATTCACCCCTCCACTTT.

V usage is TRBV10-2 and J usage is TRBJ2-2; D is uncertain. CDR1 is WSHSY and CDR2 is SAAADI in the germline V gene. V dropped 3 bases and J dropped 2 bases, with 7 bases sitting between them. CDR3 length: 14 residues. The CDR3 sequence: CASSDPPNTGELFF. DNA of the CDR3: TGCGCCAGCAGTGACCCCCCAAACACCGGGGAGCTGTTTTTT.

The chain has TRBV19 and TRBJ1-5, with 9 bases matching TRBD1. CDR1 and CDR2 (germline): LNHDA, SQIVND (reference sequence). The CDR3 length is 16 residues. Germline trimming cut 6 bases from V and 9 bases from J; bases unmatched to any gene: 15. The CDR3 nucleotides read TGTGCCAGTAGCCTTCAGGGACAGGGTTGGTCAGGGCCCCAGCATTTT. Translating gives CASSLQGQGWSGPQHF.

The V and J genes are TRBV15 and TRBJ1-6; tentative D call: TRBD1 (5 bases). This CDR3 has 13 residues. Germline V gives CDR1 LNHNV, CDR2 YYDKDF (reference sequence). Deletions cut 0 bases from V and 9 bases from J, with 6 bases between. The CDR3 DNA reads TGTGCCACCAGCAGAGAGGGACTTTCACCCCTCCACTTT. Residues: CATSREGLSPLHF.

This chain's CDR3 is CASSWSRQVSNQPQHF. CDR3 in DNA: TGTGCCAGTAGTTGGTCACGGCAGGTCAGCAATCAGCCCCAGCATTTT. The J gene is TRBJ1-5, the V gene TRBV19; no clear D. The CDR3 contains 16 residues. Trimming took 5 bases from V and 1 from J, leaving 15 bases between them. The germline CDR1 and CDR2 sequences are LNHDA and SQIVND (reference sequence).

This clone occurred a few times. J is TRBJ2-7 and V is TRBV5-8; 9 positions match TRBD1. This CDR3 is 16 amino acids long. CDR1 and CDR2 (germline): SGHTS, YDEGEE. V trimming: 5 bases; J trimming: 2 bases; junction bases outside the gene matches: 11. The CDR3 reads CASSPIGGQGTYEQYF. CDR3 nucleotide sequence: TGTGCCAGCAGTCCGATAGGAGGACAGGGGACCTACGAGCAGTACTTC.

Remarks on this clone: The sample contains more than one DNA sequence encoding this CDR3. This sequence joins TRBV5-6 and TRBJ1-2; perhaps TRBD1 as D (5 bases). This CDR3 contains 16 residues. Germline CDR1 and CDR2: SGHDT and YYEEEE. Between the trimmed V and J ends, which lost 0 bases and 4 bases, there was a span of 16 bases. CDR3 loop: CASSLADGREVYGYTF. The CDR3, as DNA: TGTGCCAGCAGCTTGGCTGATGGCAGGGAGGTCTATGGCTACACCTTC.

The chain employs TRBV7-2 and TRBJ2-5; the match to TRBD1 covers 10 bases. CDR1 and CDR2 from the germline V gene are SGHTA and FQGNSA. Trimming cost V 5 bases and J 5 bases; bases outside gene matches: 17. The CDR3 covers 18 residues. CDR3 bases: TGTGCCAGCAGCCTTAGACCCCTCCGGGACAGGGGTAAGGAGACCCAGTACTTC. Amino acid sequence: CASSLRPLRDRGKETQYF.

This clone has only one observation. This chain joins TRBV5-6 and TRBJ2-1, with D possibly TRBD2 on 5 matching bases. The CDR3 covers 14 residues. Germline values: CDR1 SGHDT, CDR2 YYEEEE. Trimming removed 0 bases from V and 3 bases from J, with 7 bases in between. CDR3 in amino acids: CASSLARDYNEQFF. The DNA of the CDR3 is TGTGCCAGCAGCTTGGCGAGGGACTACAATGAGCAGTTCTTC.

CDR3 amino acids: CASRMPGEANYGYTF. CDR3 DNA: TGTGCCAGCAGGATGCCTGGGGAGGCTAACTATGGCTACACCTTC. The J gene is TRBJ1-2, the V gene TRBV27, with unresolved D. The CDR3 is 15 amino acids. The germline V and J ends were trimmed by 6 bases and 0 bases, with 14 bases remaining between them. Germline V gives CDR1 MNHEY, CDR2 SMNVEV (reference sequence).

V usage is TRBV29-1 and J usage is TRBJ2-2; a weak D match, TRBD2 (5 bases). The CDR3 is made up of 17 amino acids. Germline V gives CDR1 SQVTM, CDR2 ANQGSEA. V was cut by 7 bases and J by 2 bases, with 23 bases left in between. DNA for the CDR3: TGCAGCGCCCTACACAAGTCGTGGCGGGTTAACACCGGGGAGCTGTTTTTT. It specifies CSALHKSWRVNTGELFF.

The chain is built from TRBV6-5 and TRBJ1-4, with D possibly matching TRBD1 (6 bases). CDR3 length: 14 amino acids. Trimming removed 4 bases from V and 6 bases from J, with 12 bases in between. Germline loops: CDR1 MNHEY, CDR2 SVGAGI. CDR3 coding DNA: TGTGCCAGCAGTTGGGGGGGGGCAGATGAAAAACTGTTTTTT. Amino acid sequence: CASSWGGADEKLFF.

V is TRBV5-6 and J is TRBJ2-2; 7 bases match TRBD1. Germline V gives CDR1 SGHDT, CDR2 YYEEEE. The V gene end was trimmed by 4 bases and the J gene end by 3 bases; junction bases not matched to a gene: 6. This CDR3 region has 15 residues. Written as DNA, the CDR3 is TGTGCCAGCAGCGGCCGGACAGGCGACACCGGGGAGCTGTTTTTT. The encoded protein is CASSGRTGDTGELFF.

The V call is TRBV14, the J call TRBJ2-1; possibly TRBD2 for D (5 bases). The V end was cut by 1 base, the J end by 3 bases, with 13 bases between. Germline V gene lookup returns CDR1 SGHDN and CDR2 FVKESK. This CDR3 region has 16 residues. As DNA, the CDR3 is TGTGCCAGCAGCCAAGGATCCCCGGGGTACTACAATGAGCAGTTCTTC. It specifies CASSQGSPGYYNEQFF.

Details on this clone: Different DNA sequences within this sample yield the same CDR3. The chain links TRBV19 to TRBJ1-1; TRBD1 aligns across 7 bases. The V gene end was trimmed by 4 bases and the J gene end by 4 bases; junction bases not matched to a gene: 3. The CDR3 spans 13 residues. Germline CDR1 LNHDA, CDR2 SQIVND (reference sequence). This CDR3 reads CASSTNRGTEAFF. CDR3 bases: TGTGCCAGTAGTACCAACAGGGGCACTGAAGCTTTCTTT. The variable domain in full, with the rest retrieved from reference TRBV19 and TRBJ1-1, is DGGITQSPKYLFRKEGQNVTLSCEQNLNHDAMYWYRQDPGQGLRLIYYSQIVNDFQKGDIAEGYSVSREKKESFPLTVTSAQKNPTAFYLCASSTNRGTEAFFGQGTRLTVV.

The chain recombines TRBV4-1 with TRBJ1-2, with 9 bases aligning to TRBD1. This CDR3 is 13 amino acids long. The ends lost 5 bases at V and 8 bases at J; junction bases unmatched: 6. Germline loops: CDR1 MGHRA, CDR2 YSYEKL. In DNA, the CDR3 is TGCGCCAGCAGCGAGGGGACAGGGTTAGGCTACACCTTC. Its translation: CASSEGTGLGYTF.

V and J are TRBV28 and TRBJ1-5, with D tentatively TRBD1 (6 bases). CDR1 is MDHEN and CDR2 is SYDVKM in the germline V gene. The V gene lost 4 bases and the J gene lost 0 bases, with 16 bases spanning the gap. There are 17 residues in the CDR3. CDR3 residues: CASSSAGRGYSNQPQHF. For the CDR3, the DNA is TGTGCCAGCAGTTCTGCCGGCAGGGGTTATAGCAATCAGCCCCAGCATTTT. Looking up the rest from reference TRBV28 and TRBJ1-5 gives the full variable domain: DVKVTQSSRYLVKRTGEKVFLECVQDMDHENMFWYRQDPGLGLRLIYFSYDVKMKEKGDIPEGYSVSREKKERFSLILESASTNQTSMYLCASSSAGRGYSNQPQHFGDGTRLSIL.

This chain uses TRBV28 with TRBJ1-2; 9 positions match TRBD1. V gave up 3 bases and J gave up 4 bases; unmatched junction bases: 18. Per germline, CDR1 MDHEN and CDR2 SYDVKM. The CDR3 has 19 residues. The DNA of the CDR3 is TGTGCCAGCAGTTTGAGTCTCCTGATACAGGGGGCGGGAGGCTATGGCTACACCTTC. This gives the protein CASSLSLLIQGAGGYGYTF.

Only one count was recorded for this clone. J is TRBJ1-5 and V is TRBV7-6; TRBD1 might be the D (5 bases). Germline V lookup: CDR1 SGHVS, CDR2 FNYEAQ. This CDR3 has 14 amino acids. In DNA, the CDR3 is TGTGCGAACGTCAGGGAATTTGGCAATCAGCCCCAGCATTTT. Protein product: CANVREFGNQPQHF.

This clone was detected only a few times. The rearrangement uses TRBV19 and TRBJ2-7, with D possibly being TRBD1 (6 bases). This CDR3 spans 13 amino acids. The V end lost 7 bases, the J end lost 6 bases, and 16 bases lay between the germline ends. Germline V gene lookup returns CDR1 LNHDA and CDR2 SQIVND (reference sequence). In DNA form, the CDR3 reads TGTGCCAGTAAACCGACAGGATCAAGCGAGCAGTACTTC. It translates to CASKPTGSSEQYF.

The chain carries TRBV6-1 and TRBJ1-5; the match to TRBD1 covers 10 bases. This CDR3 spans 16 amino acids. With 4 bases clipped from V and 3 bases from J, the junction kept 6 bases outside the gene matches. Germline CDR1 is MNHNS and CDR2 is SASEGT. CDR3 residues: CASSGPGQGINQPQHF. As DNA, the CDR3 is TGTGCCAGCAGTGGACCGGGACAGGGGATCAATCAGCCCCAGCATTTT.

V is TRBV28 and J is TRBJ1-3; D gene unclear. The length of the CDR3 is 14 residues. Germline V gives CDR1 MDHEN, CDR2 SYDVKM. V was cut by 7 bases and J by 0 bases, with 10 bases left in between. The CDR3 DNA is TGTGCCAGCACCCGAGGGAACTCTGGAAACACCATATATTTT. Translated, it gives CASTRGNSGNTIYF. Complete variable domain (other parts from reference TRBV28 and TRBJ1-3): DVKVTQSSRYLVKRTGEKVFLECVQDMDHENMFWYRQDPGLGLRLIYFSYDVKMKEKGDIPEGYSVSREKKERFSLILESASTNQTSMYLCASTRGNSGNTIYFGEGSWLTVV.

This chain joins TRBV5-1 and TRBJ2-2; D unresolved. The germline V and J ends were trimmed by 0 bases and 0 bases, with 12 bases remaining between them. The CDR3 totals 17 residues. The germline CDR1 and CDR2 sequences are SGHRS and YFSETQ. CDR3: CASSLGFSGPNTGELFF. The CDR3 region has the DNA TGCGCCAGCAGCTTGGGGTTTTCAGGTCCGAACACCGGGGAGCTGTTTTTT.

The J gene is TRBJ2-2, the V gene TRBV15; weak D call: TRBD2 (6 bases). In germline, CDR1 is LNHNV, CDR2 YYDKDF (reference sequence). This CDR3 is 16 amino acids long. Trimming pared 0 bases from V and 5 bases from J, leaving 13 bases between. CDR3 nucleotides: TGTGCCACCAGCAGAGATACCTTAGCGGCGACCGGGGAGCTGTTTTTT. The encoded protein is CATSRDTLAATGELFF.